Detailed here is one T cell receptor beta chain. Looked up from germline, CDR1 is MNHEY and CDR2 is SVGAGI. J was trimmed by 9 bases and V by 7 bases; bases with no gene match: 14. This CDR3 region has 15 residues. The sample comes from a study of OX40 agonist ivuxolimab in advanced cancers. Sequenced by immunoSEQ multiplex PCR; TCRdb stores in-frame clones only, minus some. The sample contains 45,000 to 65,000 clones, 75% to 80% of which appear only once. This rearrangement joins TRBV6-5 to TRBJ2-1; TRBD2 agrees at 8 bases. This material consisted of CD4+ or CD8+ T cells sorted from blood, taken in a trial of the OX40 agonist ivuxolimab. This sequence was found in an adult with an advanced solid tumor such as melanoma, head and neck, liver or kidney cancer. This chain's CDR3 is CASTPGLVIFFEQFF. The CDR3 region has the DNA TGTGCCAGCACCCCGGGACTAGTCATATTTTTTGAGCAGTTCTTC.